The clone carrying this T cell receptor beta chain was detected a few times. What it binds is not known. The sample is drawn from a study of response to subunit inactivated influenza vaccine. General observations from the study: The authors put forward the suggestion that each seasonal influenza vaccination may bring in only a limited number of new T cells.

TCRdb re-called the RT-PCR reads with MiXCR, one entry per CDR3 protein. The table has more than 700,000 distinct CDR3 sequences, 21% seen once. The receptor's source is a man in his forties or fifties who received an inactivated influenza vaccine. Source: PBMCs from blood, taken roughly 5 days after vaccination.

CDR3 amino acids: CSAIRPTTDTQYF. CDR3 bases: TGCAGTGCTATTAGACCGACCACAGATACGCAGTATTTT. The V gene is TRBV20-1, the J gene TRBJ2-3, with D unresolved. CDR1 DFQATT and CDR2 SNEGSKA come from the germline V gene (reference sequence). The CDR3 runs to 13 residues. V was shortened by 4 bases and J by 2 bases, with 10 bases between the two germline ends.